The sequence of this T cell receptor (beta chain) was determined in a study of radiation and T cells in renal cell carcinoma. Some clones are missing from TCRdb's copy, which holds only in-frame ones; the method was immunoSEQ multiplex PCR. The table includes about 59,000 clones, roughly three quarters detected once. Noted time point: baseline pretreatment blood. Sample treatment: 15 Gy SBRT to primary tumor, nephrectomy 4 weeks later. Looked up from germline, CDR1 is SGHDT and CDR2 is YYEEEE. The CDR3 extends over 16 amino acids. V dropped 3 bases and J dropped 5; count of bases not matched to a gene: 10.

The sequences come from blood, collected from a patient whose treatment included radiotherapy and nephrectomy. The rearrangement joins TRBV5-6 to TRBJ1-5, with 8 bases aligning to TRBD1. This clonotype originated in a man in his 60s with renal cell carcinoma. CDR3 sequence: CASSSSGQGLDQPQHF. The DNA of the CDR3 is TGTGCCAGCAGCTCTAGCGGACAGGGACTTGATCAGCCCCAGCATTTT.